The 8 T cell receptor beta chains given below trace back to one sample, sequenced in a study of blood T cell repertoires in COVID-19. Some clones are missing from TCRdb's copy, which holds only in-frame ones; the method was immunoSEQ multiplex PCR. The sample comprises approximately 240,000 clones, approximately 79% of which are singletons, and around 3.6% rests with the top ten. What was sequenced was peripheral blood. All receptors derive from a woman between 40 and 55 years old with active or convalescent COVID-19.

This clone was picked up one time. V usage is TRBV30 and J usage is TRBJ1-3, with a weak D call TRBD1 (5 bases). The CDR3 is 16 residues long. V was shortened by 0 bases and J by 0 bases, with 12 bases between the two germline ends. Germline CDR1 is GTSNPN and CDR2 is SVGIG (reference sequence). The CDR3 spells CAWSVGGVSSGNTIYF. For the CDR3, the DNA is TGTGCCTGGAGTGTAGGAGGGGTTAGCTCTGGAAACACCATATATTTT.

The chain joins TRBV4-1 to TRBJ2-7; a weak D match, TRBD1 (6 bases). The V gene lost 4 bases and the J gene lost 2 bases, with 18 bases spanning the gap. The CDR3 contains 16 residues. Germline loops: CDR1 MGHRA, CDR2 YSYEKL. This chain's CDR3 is CASSPRVGHNPYEQYF. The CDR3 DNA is TGCGCCAGCAGCCCCCGGGTGGGACACAACCCCTACGAGCAGTACTTC.

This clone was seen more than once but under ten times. CDR3: CASSQVAGDYGYTF. CDR3 DNA: TGTGCCAGCAGCCAAGTGGCAGGGGATTATGGCTACACCTTC. V usage is TRBV4-2 and J usage is TRBJ1-2; the D gene is possibly TRBD1 (6 bases). V dropped 1 base and J dropped 5 bases, with 11 bases sitting between them. Germline assignment: CDR1 LGHNA and CDR2 YNFKEQ. The CDR3 consists of 14 residues.

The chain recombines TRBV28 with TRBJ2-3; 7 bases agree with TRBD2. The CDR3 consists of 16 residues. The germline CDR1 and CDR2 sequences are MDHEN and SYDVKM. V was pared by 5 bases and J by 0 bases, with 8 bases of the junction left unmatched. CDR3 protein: CASSLRASGSTDTQYF. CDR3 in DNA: TGTGCCAGCAGTCTCCGGGCTAGCGGAAGCACAGATACGCAGTATTTT.

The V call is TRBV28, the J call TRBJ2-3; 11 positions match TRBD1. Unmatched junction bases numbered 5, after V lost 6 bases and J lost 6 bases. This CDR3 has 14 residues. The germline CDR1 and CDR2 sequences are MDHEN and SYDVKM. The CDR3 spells CASRRTGGSDTQYF. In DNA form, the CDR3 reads TGTGCCAGCAGAAGGACAGGGGGCTCTGATACGCAGTATTTT.

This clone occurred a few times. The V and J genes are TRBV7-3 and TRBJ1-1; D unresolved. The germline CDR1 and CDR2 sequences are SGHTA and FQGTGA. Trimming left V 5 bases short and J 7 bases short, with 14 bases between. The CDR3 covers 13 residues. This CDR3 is CASSLGVVGEAFF. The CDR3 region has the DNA TGTGCCAGCAGCCTCGGAGTTGTAGGTGAAGCTTTCTTT.

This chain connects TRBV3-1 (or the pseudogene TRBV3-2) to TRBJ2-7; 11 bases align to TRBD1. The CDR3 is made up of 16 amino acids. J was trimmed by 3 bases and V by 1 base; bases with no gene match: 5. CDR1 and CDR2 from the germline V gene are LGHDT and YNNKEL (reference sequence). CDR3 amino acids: CASSQASGQGGYEQYF. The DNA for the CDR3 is TGTGCCAGCAGCCAAGCATCGGGACAGGGGGGCTACGAGCAGTACTTC.

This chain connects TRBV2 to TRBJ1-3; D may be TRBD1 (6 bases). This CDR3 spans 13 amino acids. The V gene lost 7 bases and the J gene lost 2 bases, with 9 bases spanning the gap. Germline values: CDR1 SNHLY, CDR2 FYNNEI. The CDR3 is CASIQGTGNTIYF. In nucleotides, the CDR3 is TGTGCCAGCATACAGGGAACTGGAAACACCATATATTTT.